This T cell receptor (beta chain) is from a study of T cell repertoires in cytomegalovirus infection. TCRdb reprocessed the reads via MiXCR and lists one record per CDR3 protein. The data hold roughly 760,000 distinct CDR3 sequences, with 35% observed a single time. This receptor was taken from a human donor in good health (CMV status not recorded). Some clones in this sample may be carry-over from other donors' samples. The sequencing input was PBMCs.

The CDR3 sequence: CASSSWDLGELFF. CDR3 nucleotides: TGTGCCAGCAGTTCTTGGGACCTCGGGGAGCTGTTTTTT. The chain links TRBV12-3 or TRBV12-4 to TRBJ2-2; either TRBD1 or TRBD2 may fit D (5 bases each). This CDR3 region has 13 residues. The V end was cut by 4 bases, the J end by 7 bases, with 10 bases between.